A selection of T cell receptor beta chains follows, all from one sample in a study of T cell changes during pregnancy in multiple sclerosis. Libraries were prepared by immunoSEQ multiplex PCR; TCRdb keeps only in-frame clonotypes and omits some of them. The sample lists 75,000 to 95,000 clones, 92% seen once, with about 1.5% in the top ten. The source material was peripheral blood, sampled in the first trimester of pregnancy. Source of these receptors: a female donor with multiple sclerosis, enrolled in a pregnancy study. Each CDR3 is given with its conserved first and last residue. The order of the fields is V gene, D gene, clone size, J gene, CDR3 DNA, CDR3 protein. The D gene is left open where the match is weak. Part of the rows lack a size; the others show once, few, many or a class for expanded clones.

v_call: TRBV7-3
d_call: .
clone_size: .
j_call: TRBJ2-5
cdr3_nt: TGTGCCAGCAGCTCCCACCCAGGAGGAAAAGAGACCCAGTACTTC
cdr3_aa: CASSSHPGGKETQYF

v_call: TRBV6-1
d_call: TRBD1
clone_size: .
j_call: TRBJ1-2
cdr3_nt: TGTGCCAGCAGTGAAGGTTGGGGACAGATTAACTATGGCTACACCTTC
cdr3_aa: CASSEGWGQINYGYTF

v_call: TRBV23-1
d_call: .
clone_size: .
j_call: TRBJ2-7
cdr3_nt: TGCGCCAGCCCCTCGCCGGGGGAGATACGCGAGCAGTACTTC
cdr3_aa: CASPSPGEIREQYF

v_call: TRBV19
d_call: TRBD1
clone_size: .
j_call: TRBJ2-7
cdr3_nt: TGTGCCAGTAGTCCTGGGACAGGGTTCGAGCAGTACTTC
cdr3_aa: CASSPGTGFEQYF

v_call: TRBV6-1
d_call: .
clone_size: .
j_call: TRBJ1-3
cdr3_nt: TGTGCCAGCAGTGCCCGGGGACCGGGGGGCTCTGGAAACACCATATATTTT
cdr3_aa: CASSARGPGGSGNTIYF

v_call: TRBV7-9
d_call: TRBD2
clone_size: .
j_call: TRBJ2-1
cdr3_nt: TGTGCCAGCAGCTTACTACGGGGACTAGCGGGGAACCACAATGAGCAGTTCTTC
cdr3_aa: CASSLLRGLAGNHNEQFF

v_call: TRBV5-1
d_call: TRBD2
clone_size: .
j_call: TRBJ2-1
cdr3_nt: TGCGCCAGCAGCAATGGGAGGGGGCTAGCGGGAGTTAATGAGCCCTTCTTC
cdr3_aa: CASSNGRGLAGVNEPFF

v_call: TRBV5-1
d_call: .
clone_size: once
j_call: TRBJ1-2
cdr3_nt: TGCGCCAGCAGCTTGTCGCGCTATGGCTACACCTTC
cdr3_aa: CASSLSRYGYTF

v_call: TRBV4-2
d_call: .
clone_size: .
j_call: TRBJ1-4
cdr3_nt: TGTGCCAGCAGCCAGGCAGCGCTTGAAAAACTGTTTTTT
cdr3_aa: CASSQAALEKLFF

v_call: TRBV4-2
d_call: .
clone_size: .
j_call: TRBJ2-3
cdr3_nt: TGTGCCAGCAGCCAATTACAGGGCTTAGGCACAGATACGCAGTATTTT
cdr3_aa: CASSQLQGLGTDTQYF

v_call: TRBV2
d_call: TRBD2
clone_size: .
j_call: TRBJ2-3
cdr3_nt: TGTGCCAGCAGTGACCTCCTTTTAGCGGGAGGAGCAGATACGCAGTATTTT
cdr3_aa: CASSDLLLAGGADTQYF

v_call: TRBV15
d_call: .
clone_size: .
j_call: TRBJ1-2
cdr3_nt: TGTGCCACCAGCAGAGATCTGGCGGGGGTCGATGGCTACACCTTC
cdr3_aa: CATSRDLAGVDGYTF

v_call: TRBV9
d_call: .
clone_size: .
j_call: TRBJ1-2
cdr3_nt: TGTGCCAGCAGCAAGGACAGCTTCACGAACTATGGCTACACCTTC
cdr3_aa: CASSKDSFTNYGYTF

v_call: TRBV7-9
d_call: TRBD2
clone_size: once
j_call: TRBJ2-5
cdr3_nt: TGTGCCAGCAGGATGGGGGGGGATAAAGAGACCCAGTACTTC
cdr3_aa: CASRMGGDKETQYF

v_call: TRBV7-3
d_call: .
clone_size: .
j_call: TRBJ1-5
cdr3_nt: TGTGCCAGCAGCTTAGGCCAGGGCCGGCCCCAGCATTTT
cdr3_aa: CASSLGQGRPQHF

v_call: TRBV27
d_call: TRBD1
clone_size: .
j_call: TRBJ2-7
cdr3_nt: TGTGCCAGCAGCCAGGACAGGGGCGAGCAGTACTTC
cdr3_aa: CASSQDRGEQYF

v_call: TRBV9
d_call: .
clone_size: .
j_call: TRBJ2-7
cdr3_nt: TGTGCCAGCAGCGAGGGGGAACTAGCCTACGAGCAGTACTTC
cdr3_aa: CASSEGELAYEQYF

v_call: TRBV28
d_call: .
clone_size: .
j_call: TRBJ2-7
cdr3_nt: TGTGCCAGCAGTTTTGACACGACCTACGAGCAGTACTTC
cdr3_aa: CASSFDTTYEQYF

v_call: TRBV15
d_call: TRBD2
clone_size: .
j_call: TRBJ2-3
cdr3_nt: TGTGCCACCAGCAGTCTAGCGGGAAGCACAGATACGCAGTATTTT
cdr3_aa: CATSSLAGSTDTQYF

v_call: TRBV27
d_call: .
clone_size: .
j_call: TRBJ1-1
cdr3_nt: TGTGCCAGCAGTTTAGTTGGGGGGGAGAACACTGAAGCTTTCTTT
cdr3_aa: CASSLVGGENTEAFF

v_call: TRBV18
d_call: TRBD2
clone_size: once
j_call: TRBJ2-5
cdr3_nt: TGTGCCAGCTCACTCGAGCGGGAACAAGAGACCCAGTACTTC
cdr3_aa: CASSLEREQETQYF

v_call: TRBV19
d_call: TRBD1
clone_size: .
j_call: TRBJ1-1
cdr3_nt: TGTGCCAGTAGACGGGACAGGGGATTGAACACTGAAGCTTTCTTT
cdr3_aa: CASRRDRGLNTEAFF

v_call: TRBV6-4
d_call: TRBD2
clone_size: .
j_call: TRBJ2-3
cdr3_nt: TGTGCCAGCAGTCCGGGACTAGCACACGGGATGGCAGATACGCAGTATTTT
cdr3_aa: CASSPGLAHGMADTQYF

v_call: TRBV4-3
d_call: .
clone_size: .
j_call: TRBJ2-7
cdr3_nt: TGCGCCAGCAGCCAAGCCAGGGGGGCCTACGAGCAGTACTTC
cdr3_aa: CASSQARGAYEQYF

v_call: TRBV27
d_call: TRBD1
clone_size: .
j_call: TRBJ2-7
cdr3_nt: TGTGCCAGCAGGGACAGGGTACAGGCCGAGCAGTACTTC
cdr3_aa: CASRDRVQAEQYF

v_call: TRBV19
d_call: .
clone_size: few
j_call: TRBJ1-1
cdr3_nt: TGTGCCAGTAGTATGAAAGGGGACACTGAAGCTTTCTTT
cdr3_aa: CASSMKGDTEAFF

v_call: TRBV7-8
d_call: TRBD1
clone_size: .
j_call: TRBJ2-2
cdr3_nt: TGTGCCAGCAGCGATCCCGGGACAGTAAACACCGGGGAGCTGTTTTTT
cdr3_aa: CASSDPGTVNTGELFF

v_call: TRBV27
d_call: TRBD2
clone_size: .
j_call: TRBJ2-7
cdr3_nt: TGTGCCAGCAGTTTAGCGGGAGACTACGAGCAGTACTTC
cdr3_aa: CASSLAGDYEQYF

v_call: TRBV5-1
d_call: .
clone_size: .
j_call: TRBJ1-1
cdr3_nt: TGCGCCAGCAGCCTACAAGGCCCCCGGGGGGGCACTGAAGCTTTCTTT
cdr3_aa: CASSLQGPRGGTEAFF

v_call: TRBV6-1
d_call: .
clone_size: .
j_call: TRBJ2-5
cdr3_nt: TGTGCCAGCAGTGAAATGACTTTAACCCAGTACTTC
cdr3_aa: CASSEMTLTQYF

v_call: TRBV7-7
d_call: TRBD1
clone_size: once
j_call: TRBJ2-2
cdr3_nt: TGTGCCAGCAGCGGGACAGGGGGGACCGGGGAGCTGTTTTTT
cdr3_aa: CASSGTGGTGELFF

v_call: TRBV19
d_call: .
clone_size: .
j_call: TRBJ2-5
cdr3_nt: TGTGCCAGTAGTATACCAGGGTTAAGAGAGACCCAGTACTTC
cdr3_aa: CASSIPGLRETQYF

v_call: TRBV7-8
d_call: TRBD1
clone_size: .
j_call: TRBJ2-7
cdr3_nt: TGTGCCAGCATCAAGAGGGGGGGGACAGGGAACTACGAGCAGTACTTC
cdr3_aa: CASIKRGGTGNYEQYF

v_call: TRBV5-6
d_call: TRBD1
clone_size: .
j_call: TRBJ2-6
cdr3_nt: TGTGCCAGCAGCCCGGGACAGATTTTCAACGTCCTGACTTTC
cdr3_aa: CASSPGQIFNVLTF

v_call: TRBV30
d_call: TRBD2
clone_size: .
j_call: TRBJ2-3
cdr3_nt: TGTGCCTGGAGTGTTCTTTCGACTAGCGATACGCAGTATTTT
cdr3_aa: CAWSVLSTSDTQYF

v_call: TRBV5-1
d_call: .
clone_size: .
j_call: TRBJ1-1
cdr3_nt: TGCGCCAGCAGCTTGTCCTCAACAGCGAACACTGAAGCTTTCTTT
cdr3_aa: CASSLSSTANTEAFF

v_call: TRBV5-1
d_call: TRBD2
clone_size: .
j_call: TRBJ2-7
cdr3_nt: TGCGCCAGCAGCCCTAGCGGGGGCAACTACGAGCAGTACTTC
cdr3_aa: CASSPSGGNYEQYF

v_call: TRBV27
d_call: .
clone_size: .
j_call: TRBJ2-7
cdr3_nt: TGTGCCAGCAGTTGGGGGGGCTCCTCCTACGAGCAGTACTTC
cdr3_aa: CASSWGGSSYEQYF

v_call: TRBV7-9
d_call: TRBD1
clone_size: once
j_call: TRBJ2-1
cdr3_nt: TGTGCCAGTAGACAGGGGGCGAATGAGCAGTTCTTC
cdr3_aa: CASRQGANEQFF

v_call: TRBV27
d_call: TRBD1
clone_size: .
j_call: TRBJ1-1
cdr3_nt: TGTGCCAGCAGTTGGACATCAGAAATGACAGGGGAAAAAACTGAAGCTTTCTTT
cdr3_aa: CASSWTSEMTGEKTEAFF

v_call: TRBV5-6
d_call: .
clone_size: .
j_call: TRBJ1-1
cdr3_nt: TGTGCCAGCAGCTTCCGAACAACTGAAGCTTTCTTT
cdr3_aa: CASSFRTTEAFF

v_call: TRBV19
d_call: .
clone_size: few
j_call: TRBJ1-5
cdr3_nt: TGTGCCAGTTCCAAGGGGCAGGGTCAGCCCCAGCATTTT
cdr3_aa: CASSKGQGQPQHF

v_call: TRBV2
d_call: TRBD2
clone_size: .
j_call: TRBJ2-1
cdr3_nt: TGTGCCAGCAGGGGGACTAGCGGTTTGACAATTGATGAGCAGTTCTTC
cdr3_aa: CASRGTSGLTIDEQFF

v_call: TRBV29-1
d_call: .
clone_size: .
j_call: TRBJ2-5
cdr3_nt: TGCAGCGCCGCCCTCAGCCAAGAGACCCAGTACTTC
cdr3_aa: CSAALSQETQYF

v_call: TRBV7-2
d_call: TRBD2
clone_size: .
j_call: TRBJ2-7
cdr3_nt: TGTGCCAGCAGCTTAAGTCTAGCGGGAGTTGGAGAGCAGTACTTC
cdr3_aa: CASSLSLAGVGEQYF

v_call: TRBV19
d_call: .
clone_size: .
j_call: TRBJ2-3
cdr3_nt: TGTGCCAGTGGCCAGAGACAGAAATACACAGATACGCAGTATTTT
cdr3_aa: CASGQRQKYTDTQYF

v_call: TRBV30
d_call: TRBD1
clone_size: .
j_call: TRBJ2-1
cdr3_nt: TGTGCCTGGCATCCGGGACAGGGTTCCTACAATGAGCAGTTCTTC
cdr3_aa: CAWHPGQGSYNEQFF

v_call: TRBV11-2
d_call: TRBD2
clone_size: .
j_call: TRBJ2-2
cdr3_nt: TGTGCCAGCAGCCCCGGGACTAGCGACACCGGGGAGCTGTTTTTT
cdr3_aa: CASSPGTSDTGELFF

v_call: TRBV6-5
d_call: TRBD2
clone_size: .
j_call: TRBJ2-1
cdr3_nt: TGTGCCAGCAGTTCCCTAGCGGGAAATTTTGTTAATGAGCAGTTCTTC
cdr3_aa: CASSSLAGNFVNEQFF

v_call: TRBV6-4
d_call: .
clone_size: .
j_call: TRBJ1-5
cdr3_nt: TGTGCCACACACGGGAGGGGCAATCAGCCCCAGCATTTT
cdr3_aa: CATHGRGNQPQHF

v_call: TRBV4-1
d_call: .
clone_size: .
j_call: TRBJ1-1
cdr3_nt: TGCGCCACCAGGGAATCGCAGGGCGTCACTGAAGCTTTCTTT
cdr3_aa: CATRESQGVTEAFF

v_call: TRBV19
d_call: TRBD2
clone_size: .
j_call: TRBJ2-2
cdr3_nt: TGTGCCAGTAGTGGGGGGGTGAGAGCCCTTTCTACCGGGGAGCTGTTTTTT
cdr3_aa: CASSGGVRALSTGELFF